Each of the 10 T cell receptor beta chains below was sequenced from the same sample in a study of beta chain features in type 1 diabetes. Sequenced material consisted of expressed TCRB transcripts (all of the isolated RNA was reverse transcribed). Here immunoSEQ multiplex PCR was the method, and the copy in TCRdb shows in-frame clones only, minus some. The sample consists of a few hundred thousand clones, 15% to 20% of them appearing once. Sequenced input: naive CD4+ T cells from blood. The receptors were gathered from a woman in her late teens or twenties in good health.

This chain connects TRBV5-1 to TRBJ2-3; 7 nucleotides align to TRBD1. The CDR3 contains 14 residues. Trimming at V came to 5 bases and at J to 1 base, leaving 4 bases not matched to a gene. The germline gives CDR1 SGHRS, CDR2 YFSETQ. CDR3 loop: CASSGGQGTDTQYF. The DNA of the CDR3 is TGCGCCAGCAGTGGCGGACAGGGCACAGATACGCAGTATTTT.

The CDR3 protein is CASRGLDTGELFF. In DNA form, the CDR3 reads TGTGCCAGCAGGGGACTGGACACCGGGGAGCTGTTTTTT. The chain combines TRBV6-6 with TRBJ2-2; tentative D call: TRBD2 (6 bases). The CDR3 has 13 amino acids. Germline CDR1 and CDR2: MNHNY and SVGAGI (reference sequence). Between the trimmed V and J ends, which lost 6 bases and 3 bases, there was a span of 8 bases.

This clone was seen a handful of times. This chain links TRBV5-1 with TRBJ2-1; TRBD1 matches at 7 bases. The CDR3 runs 14 residues. CDR1 and CDR2 from the germline V gene are SGHRS and YFSETQ. The trim removed 4 bases at V and 6 bases at J, leaving 7 bases unmatched. The DNA for the CDR3 is TGCGCCAGCAGCCCCGGGACAGAGGGCAATGAGCAGTTCTTC. Its translation is CASSPGTEGNEQFF.

The J gene is TRBJ2-1, the V gene TRBV7-9, with 10 positions matching TRBD2. The length of the CDR3 is 17 residues. Germline-derived CDR1 and CDR2 are SEHNR and FQNEAQ (reference sequence). Trimming took 3 bases from V and 1 from J; bases not matched to a gene: 6. Here the CDR3 reads CASSFSGTSASYNEQFF. The DNA of the CDR3 is TGTGCCAGCAGCTTTTCCGGGACTAGCGCTTCCTACAATGAGCAGTTCTTC.

The V and J genes are TRBV11-2 and TRBJ2-2, with D maybe TRBD1 (5 bases). Trimming took off 4 bases at V and 1 base at J, with 7 bases between the two ends. The CDR3 loop spans 14 amino acids. Germline CDR1 SGHAT, CDR2 FQNNGV. CDR3 region: CASSSDRNTGELFF. The CDR3 region has the DNA TGTGCCAGCAGCTCCGACAGGAACACCGGGGAGCTGTTTTTT.

Points on this clone: The same CDR3 can be traced to other DNA sequences in this sample. The chain combines TRBV5-1 with TRBJ1-2; 8 nucleotides match TRBD1. The J segment lost 2 bases and the V segment lost 0 bases, leaving 0 bases of the junction unmatched. Germline CDR1 is SGHRS and CDR2 is YFSETQ. This CDR3 contains 14 residues. The CDR3 region is CASSLGQGNYGYTF. CDR3 nucleotides: TGCGCCAGCAGCTTGGGACAGGGGAACTATGGCTACACCTTC.

This chain links TRBV7-9 with TRBJ1-6; the D is unclear. V was pared by 5 bases and J by 6 bases, with 11 bases between. This CDR3 has 14 residues. Germline assignment: CDR1 SEHNR and CDR2 FQNEAQ (reference sequence). The CDR3 region has the DNA TGTGCCAGCAGCAATTCGGTTACTAATTCACCCCTCCACTTT. Translating it yields CASSNSVTNSPLHF.

This clone was detected a few times. The V call is TRBV4-2, the J call TRBJ1-2, with 11 bases aligning to TRBD1. J lost 3 bases, V lost 2 bases, and 8 bases had no gene match. This CDR3 contains 17 residues. Germline V gene lookup returns CDR1 LGHNA and CDR2 YNFKEQ. CDR3 nucleotide sequence: TGTGCCAGCAGCCAACCGGGGACAGGGGGTCCGGACTATGGCTACACCTTC. Translating gives CASSQPGTGGPDYGYTF.

This clone has just a few counts. The J gene is TRBJ2-1, the V gene TRBV30; the match to TRBD2 covers 14 bases. CDR1 is GTSNPN and CDR2 is SVGIG in the germline V gene (reference sequence). The CDR3 has 15 amino acids. The ends lost 3 bases at V and 9 bases at J; junction bases unmatched: 7. The CDR3 sequence is CAWRGTSGSVGEQFF. The CDR3 region has the DNA TGTGCCTGGAGGGGGACTAGCGGGAGCGTAGGTGAGCAGTTCTTC.

This clone came up a few times. V and J are TRBV7-2 and TRBJ1-1; D remains ambiguous. The germline CDR1 and CDR2 sequences are SGHTA and FQGNSA. V lost 3 bases and J 2 bases, leaving 10 bases between the germline ends. CDR3 length: 14 residues. The CDR3: CASSFSGINTEAFF. As DNA, the CDR3 is TGTGCCAGCAGCTTCTCAGGTATTAACACTGAAGCTTTCTTT.